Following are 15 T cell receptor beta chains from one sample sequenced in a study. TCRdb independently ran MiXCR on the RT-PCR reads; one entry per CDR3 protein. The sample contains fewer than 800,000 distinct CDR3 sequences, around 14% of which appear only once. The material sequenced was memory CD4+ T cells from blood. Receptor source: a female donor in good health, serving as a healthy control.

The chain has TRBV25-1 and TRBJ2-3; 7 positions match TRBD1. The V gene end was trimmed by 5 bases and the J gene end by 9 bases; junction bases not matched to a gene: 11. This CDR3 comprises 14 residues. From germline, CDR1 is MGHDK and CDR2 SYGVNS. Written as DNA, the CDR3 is TGTGCCAGCAGTCCCCGGCAGACAGGGAGCACGCAGTATTTT. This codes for CASSPRQTGSTQYF.

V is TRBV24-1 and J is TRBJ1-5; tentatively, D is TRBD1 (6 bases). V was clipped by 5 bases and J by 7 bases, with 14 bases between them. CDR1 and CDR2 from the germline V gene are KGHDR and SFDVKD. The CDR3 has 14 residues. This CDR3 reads CATSGGTLEQPQHF. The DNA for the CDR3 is TGTGCCACCAGTGGTGGGACACTCGAGCAGCCCCAGCATTTT.

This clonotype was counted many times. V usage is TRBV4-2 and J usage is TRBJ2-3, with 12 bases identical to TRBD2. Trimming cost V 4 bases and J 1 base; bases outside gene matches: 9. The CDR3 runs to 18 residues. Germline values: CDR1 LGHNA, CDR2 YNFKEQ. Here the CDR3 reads CASSRRLAGDRGTDTQYF. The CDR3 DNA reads TGTGCCAGCAGCCGACGACTAGCGGGAGATAGAGGCACAGATACGCAGTATTTT.

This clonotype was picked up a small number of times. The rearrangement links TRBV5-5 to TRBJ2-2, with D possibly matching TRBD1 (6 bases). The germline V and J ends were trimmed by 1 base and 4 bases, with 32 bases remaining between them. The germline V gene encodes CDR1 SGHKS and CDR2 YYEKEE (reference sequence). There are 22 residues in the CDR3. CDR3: CASSLTKWGGDITEASTGELFF. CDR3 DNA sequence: TGTGCCAGCAGCTTGACCAAGTGGGGTGGGGACATTACCGAAGCGAGCACCGGGGAGCTGTTTTTT.

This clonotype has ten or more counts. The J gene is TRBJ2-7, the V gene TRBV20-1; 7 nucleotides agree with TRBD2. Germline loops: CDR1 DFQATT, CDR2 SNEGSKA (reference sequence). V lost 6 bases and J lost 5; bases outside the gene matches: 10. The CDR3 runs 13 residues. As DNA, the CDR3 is TGCAGTGCGATAAGCGGGACGGTCAACGAGCAGTACTTC. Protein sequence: CSAISGTVNEQYF.

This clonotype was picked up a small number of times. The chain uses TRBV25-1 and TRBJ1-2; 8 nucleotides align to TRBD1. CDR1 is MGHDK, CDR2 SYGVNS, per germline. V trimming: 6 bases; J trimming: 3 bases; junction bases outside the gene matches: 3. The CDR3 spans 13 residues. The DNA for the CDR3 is TGTGCCAGCAGACAGGGGGACGACTATGGCTACACCTTC. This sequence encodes CASRQGDDYGYTF.

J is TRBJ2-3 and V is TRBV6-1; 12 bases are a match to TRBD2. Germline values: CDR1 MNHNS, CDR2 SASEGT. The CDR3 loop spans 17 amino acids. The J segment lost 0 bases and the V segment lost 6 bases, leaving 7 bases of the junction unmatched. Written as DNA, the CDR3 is TGTGCCAGCAGACCCGGGACTAGCGGGCCTAGCACAGATACGCAGTATTTT. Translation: CASRPGTSGPSTDTQYF.

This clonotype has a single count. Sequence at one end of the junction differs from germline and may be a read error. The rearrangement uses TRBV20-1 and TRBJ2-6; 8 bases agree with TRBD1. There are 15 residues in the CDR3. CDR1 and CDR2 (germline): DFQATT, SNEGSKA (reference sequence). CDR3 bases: TGCAGTGCTAGGCAGGGGGCGGTCGGGGCCGACGTCCTGACTTTC. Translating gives CSARQGAVGADVLTF.

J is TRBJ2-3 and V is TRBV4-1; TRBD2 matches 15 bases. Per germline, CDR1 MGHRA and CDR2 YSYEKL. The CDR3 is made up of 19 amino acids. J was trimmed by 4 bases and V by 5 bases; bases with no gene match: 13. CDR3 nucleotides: TGCGCCAGCAGCTCACTCGGACTAGCGGGAGGGCCCGGCCCAGATACGCAGTATTTT. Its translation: CASSSLGLAGGPGPDTQYF.

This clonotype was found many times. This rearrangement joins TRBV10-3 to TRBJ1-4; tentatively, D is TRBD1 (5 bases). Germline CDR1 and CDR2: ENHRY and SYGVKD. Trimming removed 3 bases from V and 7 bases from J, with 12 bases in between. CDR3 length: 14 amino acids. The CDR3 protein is CAISEGAEGEKLFF. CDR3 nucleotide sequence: TGTGCCATCAGTGAAGGGGCCGAGGGTGAAAAACTGTTTTTT.

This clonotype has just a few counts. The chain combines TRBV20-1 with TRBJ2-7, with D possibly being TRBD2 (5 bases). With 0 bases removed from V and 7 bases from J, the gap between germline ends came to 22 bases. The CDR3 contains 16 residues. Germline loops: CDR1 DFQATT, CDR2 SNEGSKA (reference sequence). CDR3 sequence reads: CSARDATGPQSGEQYF. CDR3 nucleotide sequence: TGCAGTGCTAGAGATGCGACCGGGCCTCAAAGCGGAGAGCAGTACTTC.

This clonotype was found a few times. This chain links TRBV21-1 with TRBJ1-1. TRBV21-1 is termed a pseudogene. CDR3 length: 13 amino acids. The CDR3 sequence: CASSKPRNTEAFF. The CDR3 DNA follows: TGTGCCAGCAGCAAACCGAGAAACACTGAAGCTTTCTTT.

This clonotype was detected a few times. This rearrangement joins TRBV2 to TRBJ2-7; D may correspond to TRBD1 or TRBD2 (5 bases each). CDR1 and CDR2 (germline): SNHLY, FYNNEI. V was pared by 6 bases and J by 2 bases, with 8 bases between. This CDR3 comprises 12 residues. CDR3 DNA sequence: TGTGCCAGCAGGCTGGGACCCTACGAGCAGTACTTC. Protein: CASRLGPYEQYF.

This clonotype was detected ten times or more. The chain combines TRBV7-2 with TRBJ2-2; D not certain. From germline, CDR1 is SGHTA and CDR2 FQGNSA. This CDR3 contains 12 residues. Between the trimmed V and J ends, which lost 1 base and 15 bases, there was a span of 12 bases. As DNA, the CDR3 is TGTGCCAGCAGCTTAGGACCTACCGAAGTGTTTTTT. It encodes CASSLGPTEVFF. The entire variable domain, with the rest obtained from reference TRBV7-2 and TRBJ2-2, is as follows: GAGVSQSPSNKVTEKGKDVELRCDPISGHTALYWYRQSLGQGLEFLIYFQGNSAPDKSGLPSDRFSAERTGGSVSTLTIQRTQQEDSAVYLCASSLGPTEVFFGEGSRLTVL.

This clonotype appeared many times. DNA of the CDR3: TGTGCCAGCAGTTCGAACAGGGGGAGCAATCAGCCCCAGCATTTT. Residues: CASSSNRGSNQPQHF. The rearrangement joins TRBV12-3 or TRBV12-4 to TRBJ1-5; TRBD1 aligns across 8 bases. CDR3 size: 15 residues. The V segment lost 4 bases and the J segment 1 base; nucleotides outside the gene matches: 3.